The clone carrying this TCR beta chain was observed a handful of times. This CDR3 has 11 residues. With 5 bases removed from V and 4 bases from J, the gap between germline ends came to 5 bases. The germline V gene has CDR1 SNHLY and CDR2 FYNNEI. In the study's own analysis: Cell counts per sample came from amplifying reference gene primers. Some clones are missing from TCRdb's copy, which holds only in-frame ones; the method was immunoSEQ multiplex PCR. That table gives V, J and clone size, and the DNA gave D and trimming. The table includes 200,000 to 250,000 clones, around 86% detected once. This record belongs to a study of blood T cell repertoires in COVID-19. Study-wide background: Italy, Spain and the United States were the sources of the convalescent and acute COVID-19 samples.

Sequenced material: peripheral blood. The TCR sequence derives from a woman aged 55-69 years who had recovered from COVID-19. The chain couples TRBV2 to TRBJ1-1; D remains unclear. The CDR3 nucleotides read TGTGCCAGCAGTTACACCACTGAAGCTTTCTTT. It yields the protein CASSYTTEAFF.